A single sample is the source of the 13 T cell receptor beta chains below, sequenced in a study of identical twins. From the 5' RACE reads, TCRdb called clonotypes with MiXCR, one entry per CDR3 protein. In the table there are about 920,000 distinct CDR3 sequences, 9% to 15% of which are singletons. Separately, the same data were catalogued under a study of yellow fever vaccine responses in identical twins.

The material sequenced was PBMCs. The origin of the receptors is a woman aged 18-30 years in good health.

The chain couples TRBV5-1 to TRBJ2-3, with 9 bases lining up with TRBD2. Germline V CDR1 and CDR2: SGHRS, YFSETQ. V shed 1 base, J shed 6 bases, and the junction held 6 bases outside the gene matches. The CDR3 consists of 15 residues. CDR3 loop: CASSLLGLALDTQYF. In nucleotides, the CDR3 is TGCGCCAGCAGCTTGCTCGGACTAGCGTTGGATACGCAGTATTTT.

Only one count was recorded for this clonotype. CDR3 residues: CASLTGTGELFF. The DNA of the CDR3 is TGTGCCAGCCTGACAGGGACCGGGGAGCTGTTTTTT. This chain uses TRBV7-9 with TRBJ2-2; 7 nucleotides match TRBD1. This CDR3 has 12 amino acids. Looked up from germline, CDR1 is SEHNR and CDR2 is FQNEAQ (reference sequence). The trim removed 8 bases at V and 5 bases at J, leaving 2 bases unmatched.

The sample holds a few counts of this clonotype. This sequence joins TRBV11-2 and TRBJ2-3, with D hard to call. This CDR3 has 18 residues. Per germline, CDR1 SGHAT and CDR2 FQNNGV. The V end lost 4 bases, the J end lost 1 base, and 21 bases lay between the germline ends. CDR3 nucleotides: TGTGCCAGCAGCTCGAAGGAGACCCTCTTCCCGGGCACAGATACGCAGTATTTT. This codes for CASSSKETLFPGTDTQYF.

This clonotype was observed a few times. The rearrangement links TRBV5-1 to TRBJ2-1; 10 positions match TRBD2. The V segment lost 3 bases and the J segment 2 bases; nucleotides outside the gene matches: 5. This CDR3 region has 16 residues. Germline CDR1 and CDR2: SGHRS and YFSETQ. The CDR3 nucleotides are TGCGCCAGCAGCTACTTCGGGACTAGCGCCTACAATGAGCAGTTCTTC. Its translation: CASSYFGTSAYNEQFF. Based on the CDR3 plus reference TRBV5-1 and TRBJ2-1, the full variable domain is KAGVTQTPRYLIKTRGQQVTLSCSPISGHRSVSWYQQTPGQGLQFLFEYFSETQRNKGNFPGRFSGRQFSNSRSEMNVSTLELGDSALYLCASSYFGTSAYNEQFFGPGTRLTVL.

The chain is built from TRBV5-1 and TRBJ2-1, with D perhaps TRBD1 or TRBD2 (6 bases each). CDR3 length: 14 amino acids. Per germline, CDR1 SGHRS and CDR2 YFSETQ. Trimming stripped 4 bases from V and 10 bases from J, with 18 bases between. CDR3 coding DNA: TGCGCCAGCAGCCTAGGAGGGGGAATGGTGGAGCAGTTCTTC. This codes for CASSLGGGMVEQFF. Based on the CDR3 plus reference TRBV5-1 and TRBJ2-1, the full variable domain is KAGVTQTPRYLIKTRGQQVTLSCSPISGHRSVSWYQQTPGQGLQFLFEYFSETQRNKGNFPGRFSGRQFSNSRSEMNVSTLELGDSALYLCASSLGGGMVEQFFGPGTRLTVL.

This chain links TRBV11-3 with TRBJ2-2; possible D gene TRBD2, 6 bases. Germline CDR1 and CDR2: SGHNT and YENEEA. This CDR3 spans 14 amino acids. Trimming removed 5 bases from V and 4 bases from J, with 11 bases in between. The DNA for the CDR3 is TGTGCCAGCAGCGCGCGGGGTGGCACCGGGGAGCTGTTTTTT. It encodes CASSARGGTGELFF. Combining the CDR3 with reference TRBV11-3 and TRBJ2-2 gives the whole variable domain EAGVVQSPRYKIIEKKQPVAFWCNPISGHNTLYWYLQNLGQGPELLIRYENEEAVDDSQLPKDRFSAERLKGVDSTLKIQPAELGDSAVYLCASSARGGTGELFFGEGSRLTVL.

This clonotype was counted many times. The gene calls are TRBV4-1 and TRBJ1-1; D may be TRBD1 (5 bases). V was cut by 4 bases and J by 6 bases, with 18 bases left in between. Germline CDR1 reads MGHRA; CDR2 reads YSYEKL. This CDR3 spans 15 amino acids. In DNA form, the CDR3 reads TGCGCCAGCAGCCTACGAGGGGCAGAACTCTCTGAAGCTTTCTTT. This codes for CASSLRGAELSEAFF.

The rearrangement uses TRBV29-1 and TRBJ2-3, with D possibly matching TRBD2 (5 bases). Trimming shortened V by 4 bases and J by 2 bases, and 13 bases separated the two germline ends. CDR3 length: 14 residues. Germline-derived CDR1 and CDR2 are SQVTM and ANQGSEA. The CDR3 reads CSVGLASNTDTQYF. DNA of the CDR3: TGCAGCGTTGGGCTAGCAAGTAACACAGATACGCAGTATTTT.

In this sample, this clonotype turned up a few times. This rearrangement joins TRBV20-1 to TRBJ2-7, with TRBD1 identical over 7 bases. The CDR3 is 14 residues long. V lost 4 bases and J lost 2; bases outside the gene matches: 8. Looked up from germline, CDR1 is DFQATT and CDR2 is SNEGSKA (reference sequence). CDR3 nucleotides: TGCAGTGCTACGCCGGGACAGCTAACCTACGAGCAGTACTTC. Amino acid sequence: CSATPGQLTYEQYF.

In this sample, this clonotype turned up a few times. CDR3 region: CASSVAGGGSTDTQYF. In DNA form, the CDR3 reads TGTGCCAGCAGCGTAGCAGGGGGGGGGAGCACAGATACGCAGTATTTT. The chain recombines TRBV9 with TRBJ2-3; D possibly matches TRBD1 or TRBD2 (7 bases each). Trimming took 0 bases from V and 0 from J, leaving 11 bases between them. Germline V gives CDR1 SGDLS, CDR2 YYNGEE. The CDR3 totals 16 residues.

Only a few counts were recorded for this clonotype. The chain links TRBV24-1 to TRBJ2-1; D unresolved. Germline CDR1 and CDR2: KGHDR and SFDVKD. Trimming removed 3 bases from V and 4 bases from J, with 9 bases in between. The length of the CDR3 is 14 residues. As DNA, the CDR3 is TGTGCCACCAGTGATGTACTAAGATACAATGAGCAGTTCTTC. This encodes CATSDVLRYNEQFF.

This clonotype was counted at least ten times. The chain joins TRBV12-3 or TRBV12-4 to TRBJ1-1; unclear D gene. V dropped 3 bases and J dropped 0 bases, with 5 bases sitting between them. The CDR3 has 13 residues. CDR3 bases: TGTGCCAGCAGTTTCCTGCTGAACACTGAAGCTTTCTTT. Amino acid sequence: CASSFLLNTEAFF.

The chain's CDR3 is CASSGRDSYNEQFF. The CDR3 DNA is TGTGCCAGTAGCGGGAGGGATTCCTACAATGAGCAGTTCTTC. The rearrangement joins TRBV24-1 to TRBJ2-1; 11 positions match TRBD2. CDR3 length: 14 residues. Germline V gene sequence: CDR1 KGHDR, CDR2 SFDVKD. The V gene end was trimmed by 11 bases and the J gene end by 1 base; junction bases not matched to a gene: 3.